These T cell receptor beta chains were read from a single sample in a study of blood T cells in healthy people across ages. TCRdb redid the calling of the 5' RACE reads with MiXCR, one entry per CDR3 protein. The data contain about 640,000 distinct CDR3 sequences, less than 45% of them singletons. Sequenced input: blood. These receptors were collected from an elderly man in good health. Both conserved end residues are part of each CDR3. Each record gives: V gene, D gene, clone size, J gene, CDR3 DNA, CDR3 protein. D genes are given only for firm matches. Expanded clones get a size class; other rows say once, few or many, or leave the size out.

>TRBV5-1|-|-|TRBJ2-1
TGCGCCAGTGGCGATCAGGGACTCTCCTACAATGAGCAGTTCTTC
CASGDQGLSYNEQFF
>TRBV30|-|-|TRBJ1-5
TGTGCCTGGAGTGAAGGGTCAAGGATTCAGCCCCAGCATTTT
CAWSEGSRIQPQHF
>TRBV20-1|-|few|TRBJ2-1
TGCAGTGCTCCCGCACCCGGGAATGAGCAGTTCTTC
CSAPAPGNEQFF
>TRBV29-1|TRBD1|-|TRBJ2-2
TGCAGCGTTGAAGGGACAGGGGGCATCACCGGGGAGCTGTTTTTT
CSVEGTGGITGELFF
>TRBV6-1|-|-|TRBJ2-7
TGTGCCAGCAGTAGAGAGGACGGCTACGAGCAGTACTTC
CASSREDGYEQYF
>TRBV5-1|-|many|TRBJ2-3
TGCGCCAGCGCCCTCTATGAAGGAGATACGCAGTATTTT
CASALYEGDTQYF
>TRBV7-2|-|-|TRBJ2-5
TGTGCCAGCAGGGAAATAGGGGAGACCCAGTACTTC
CASREIGETQYF
>TRBV28|-|few|TRBJ1-2
TGTGCCAGCCTTCCCCGGGGGGCCAATGGCTACACCTTC
CASLPRGANGYTF
>TRBV4-3|TRBD2|-|TRBJ2-3
TGCGCCAGCAGCCAACCGACTAGCGGGGTGGGGGATACGCAGTATTTT
CASSQPTSGVGDTQYF
>TRBV15|-|-|TRBJ1-5
TGTGCCACCAGCAGAGATCGCGGGGGGCCTCAGCCCCAGCATTTT
CATSRDRGGPQPQHF
>TRBV6-2/TRBV6-3|-|few|TRBJ2-7
TGTGCCAGCAGTTCAGTAGGAGCCGAGCAGTACTTC
CASSSVGAEQYF
>TRBV7-9|-|-|TRBJ2-1
TGTGCCAGCAGCTTTGGGGGGGCCTCACCCAATGAGCAGTTCTTC
CASSFGGASPNEQFF
>TRBV11-2|TRBD2|-|TRBJ2-7
TGTGCCAGCAGCTACCAGCCTAGCGGGGGGGCCGACGAGCAGTACTTC
CASSYQPSGGADEQYF
>TRBV4-3|-|-|TRBJ1-2
TGCGCCAGCAGCCGGAGGAGAGGCACTAACTATGGCTACACCTTC
CASSRRRGTNYGYTF
>TRBV20-1|-|-|TRBJ2-7
TGCAGTGCCCCTGGGACTGGGCTACCGACTCGAACCTACGAGCAGTACTTC
CSAPGTGLPTRTYEQYF
>TRBV27|TRBD2|-|TRBJ2-3
TGTGCCAGCAGCTCTCTACGGGGCAGCGGGGGGTTCACAGATACGCAGTATTTT
CASSSLRGSGGFTDTQYF
>TRBV5-1|TRBD1|-|TRBJ2-5
TGCGCCAGCAGCTTGGGAGGGGGCATCGGGGAGACCCAGTACTTC
CASSLGGGIGETQYF
>TRBV20-1|TRBD2|few|TRBJ2-5
TGCAGTGCTAGAGAACCGGCGGGAGGGCAAGAGACCCAGTACTTC
CSAREPAGGQETQYF
>TRBV18|-|-|TRBJ2-5
TGTGCCAGCTCACCACGGGGGTTGGGGTCCTGGGAGCAGTACTTC
CASSPRGLGSWEQYF
>TRBV5-1|-|-|TRBJ2-5
TGCGCCAGCAGCTTCTTCCTCAGTGACAATGAGCAGTACTTC
CASSFFLSDNEQYF
>TRBV4-3|-|few|TRBJ1-2
TGCGCCAGCAGCCAAGATCCCCCATACGGGGCGAATCATTATGGCTACACCTTC
CASSQDPPYGANHYGYTF
>TRBV12-3/TRBV12-4|-|few|TRBJ2-7
TGTGCCAGCAGTTTGCCCATACCAAACCACGAGCAGTACTTC
CASSLPIPNHEQYF
>TRBV6-1|-|-|TRBJ2-7
TGTGCCAGCAGACAGACCGACAGCCACGACGAGCAGTACTTC
CASRQTDSHDEQYF
>TRBV6-2/TRBV6-3|TRBD2|few|TRBJ2-1
TGTGCCAGCAGCCGGGGTAGACGGGAGGGCCTCAATGAGCAGTTCTTC
CASSRGRREGLNEQFF
>TRBV9|-|-|TRBJ1-6
TGTGCCAGCAGCGTTAAGGGGCAGGGTTCACCCCTCCACTTT
CASSVKGQGSPLHF
>TRBV4-3|-|-|TRBJ2-1
TGCGCCAGCAGCCAAGACCAGTATCCTTTGTACAATGAGCAGTTCTTC
CASSQDQYPLYNEQFF
>TRBV4-1|TRBD1|few|TRBJ1-4
TGCGCCAGCAGCCAAGAGACAGGGGTCGGAGAAAAACTGTTTTTT
CASSQETGVGEKLFF
>TRBV6-5|TRBD1|-|TRBJ2-2
TGTGCCAGCAGAGGACAGGGGGTAGTAAACACCGGGGAGCTGTTTTTT
CASRGQGVVNTGELFF
>TRBV10-2|-|few|TRBJ2-3
TGCGCCAGCAGTGAACGGCGGGGCAGCTCCACAGATACGCAGTATTTT
CASSERRGSSTDTQYF
>TRBV6-2/TRBV6-3|-|few|TRBJ2-1
TGTGCCAGCACTCCTCGGAGTTTGGCGGGGTACAATGAGCAGTTCTTC
CASTPRSLAGYNEQFF
>TRBV20-1|-|few|TRBJ2-2
TGCAGTGCTAAGGTGTATGGGTTAGGGACCGGGGAGCTGTTTTTT
CSAKVYGLGTGELFF
>TRBV6-1|-|-|TRBJ2-6
TGTGCCAGCAACTCACAGACAGTCCTCTCTGGGACCAACGTCCTGACTTTC
CASNSQTVLSGTNVLTF
>TRBV12-3/TRBV12-4|TRBD1|-|TRBJ1-6
TGTGCCAGCAGCCGGGACAGGCGTTATAATTCACCCCTCCACTTT
CASSRDRRYNSPLHF
>TRBV27|-|-|TRBJ2-7
TGTGCCAGCAGGGGAATTAACCCCTACGAGCAGTACTTC
CASRGINPYEQYF
>TRBV6-1|-|-|TRBJ2-1
TGTGCCAGCAGTCCCCCCAGTGCCGAGCAGTTCTTC
CASSPPSAEQFF